Below are 5 T cell receptor beta chains sequenced from a single sample in a study of T-cell reconstitution after alpha-beta-depleted transplantation in children. This sample's TCRbeta library carried unique molecular identifier barcodes. From the PCR reads, TCRdb called clonotypes with MiXCR, one entry per CDR3 protein. The sample holds some 290,000 distinct CDR3 sequences, roughly 21% seen once. The specimen comprised PBMCs, mostly from graft donor cells, sampled 180 days after TCRalphabeta/CD19-depleted stem cell transplant. The receptors were gathered from a male patient between 5 and 17 years old who had a stem cell transplant for acute lymphoblastic leukemia, so the T cells may come from the graft donor.

Here the CDR3 DNA reads TGTGCCAGCAGCCGACAGGGGTGGCAGTACTTC. As protein: CASSRQGWQYF. The genes are TRBV3-1 and TRBJ2-4; TRBD1 matches at 8 bases. The V and J ends lost 4 bases and 13 bases, in that order; junction bases with no gene match: 3. Germline V lookup: CDR1 LGHDT, CDR2 YNNKEL (reference sequence). This CDR3 has 11 amino acids.

This rearrangement joins TRBV5-5 to TRBJ1-5, with a tentative D call TRBD1 (5 bases). CDR3 length equals 14 residues. The germline V and J ends were trimmed by 2 bases and 7 bases, with 13 bases remaining between them. Germline CDR1 is SGHKS and CDR2 is YYEKEE (reference sequence). The CDR3 reads CASSFEWGGQPQHF. CDR3 nucleotide sequence: TGTGCCAGCAGCTTTGAATGGGGCGGCCAGCCCCAGCATTTT.

V and J are TRBV27 and TRBJ2-6; 11 nucleotides agree with TRBD1. The CDR3 sequence is 17 residues long. V lost 8 bases to trimming and J lost 3 bases; unmatched junction nucleotides: 9. The germline V gene encodes CDR1 MNHEY and CDR2 SMNVEV (reference sequence). The CDR3 region is CASSRGQGGGGANVLTF. CDR3 bases: TGTGCCAGCTCGAGGGGACAGGGGGGCGGTGGGGCCAACGTCCTGACTTTC.

The J gene is TRBJ1-2, the V gene TRBV25-1, with 8 bases aligning to TRBD1. CDR1 MGHDK and CDR2 SYGVNS come from the germline V gene. The J segment lost 0 bases and the V segment lost 6 bases, leaving 3 bases of the junction unmatched. The CDR3 runs to 14 residues. For the CDR3, the DNA is TGTGCCAGCAGAATGACAGGGGCTAACTATGGCTACACCTTC. It yields the protein CASRMTGANYGYTF.

This clonotype came up a few times. V is TRBV4-2 and J is TRBJ1-5, with D maybe TRBD1 (5 bases). Between the trimmed V and J ends, which lost 0 bases and 1 base, there was a span of 10 bases. Germline V CDR1 and CDR2: LGHNA, YNFKEQ. The CDR3 length is 16 residues. The CDR3 spells CASSQDRAGSNQPQHF. CDR3 nucleotide sequence: TGTGCCAGCAGCCAAGATAGGGCAGGGAGCAATCAGCCCCAGCATTTT.